Listed here are 27 T cell receptor beta chains from one sample, sequenced in a study of response to subunit inactivated influenza vaccine. Each CDR3 protein is one row after TCRdb ran MiXCR on the RT-PCR reads. This sample has a few hundred thousand distinct CDR3 sequences, with 13% to 15% found just once. The specimen comprised PBMCs from blood, sampled 11 to 12 days after vaccination. The receptors here all came from a man aged 50-59 years who received an inactivated influenza vaccine.

This clonotype was detected a few times. The chain employs TRBV4-2 and TRBJ2-1; TRBD2 agrees at 8 bases. Germline V CDR1 and CDR2: LGHNA, YNFKEQ. The CDR3 runs to 14 residues. With 2 bases clipped from V and 7 bases from J, the junction kept 4 bases outside the gene matches. Here the CDR3 DNA reads TGTGCCAGCAGCCAATCCAGCGGGGGTAATGAGCAGTTCTTC. Translating gives CASSQSSGGNEQFF.

This chain uses TRBV5-6 with TRBJ2-4; the D gene could be TRBD1 or TRBD2 (5 bases each). CDR3 length equals 13 residues. Trimming removed 2 bases at V and 9 bases at J, with 12 bases between. CDR1 is SGHDT, CDR2 YYEEEE, per germline. CDR3 residues: CASSFRDVGIQYF. CDR3 DNA: TGTGCCAGCAGCTTTAGGGACGTAGGCATTCAGTACTTC.

V and J are TRBV7-2 and TRBJ2-5, with D uncertain. The germline gives CDR1 SGHTA, CDR2 FQGNSA. The CDR3 length is 13 residues. V gave up 4 bases and J gave up 5 bases, with 11 bases separating them. CDR3 amino acids: CASSSLGWETQYF. The CDR3 DNA follows: TGTGCCAGCAGCTCACTGGGGTGGGAGACCCAGTACTTC.

The DNA for the CDR3 is TGTGCCAGCAGCGTAGGGAAACGAGTTAATGAAAAACTGTTTTTT. Its protein product is CASSVGKRVNEKLFF. The chain is built from TRBV9 and TRBJ1-4, with D unclear. CDR1 is SGDLS, CDR2 YYNGEE, per germline. The CDR3 sequence is 15 residues long. V was trimmed by 0 bases and J by 4 bases, leaving 10 bases between them.

This clonotype was observed at least ten times. The chain has TRBV5-1 and TRBJ2-3; D is possibly TRBD1 (6 bases). The germline V gene has CDR1 SGHRS and CDR2 YFSETQ. CDR3 size: 15 residues. The ends were cut back, 4 bases at V and 0 bases at J, with 12 bases in the middle. In DNA form, the CDR3 reads TGCGCCAGCAGCCTTCGGACAGCTAGCACAGATACGCAGTATTTT. It is translated as CASSLRTASTDTQYF.

This clonotype was seen only a few times. The chain recombines TRBV2 with TRBJ1-5; D ambiguous. V was pared by 6 bases and J by 4 bases, with 10 bases between. The CDR3 is 13 residues long. Germline CDR1 is SNHLY and CDR2 is FYNNEI. The CDR3 sequence: CASRAGVNQPQHF. The CDR3, as DNA: TGTGCCAGCAGGGCAGGTGTTAATCAGCCCCAGCATTTT.

This clonotype turned up a few times. The chain carries TRBV5-1 and TRBJ1-1, with 10 bases fitting TRBD1. The CDR3 sequence is 13 residues long. CDR1 is SGHRS and CDR2 is YFSETQ in the germline V gene. The V and J ends lost 5 bases and 6 bases, in that order; junction bases with no gene match: 4. The CDR3 protein is CASSSGQGPEAFF. The CDR3 nucleotides are TGCGCCAGCAGTTCGGGACAGGGGCCTGAAGCTTTCTTT.

The chain is built from TRBV20-1 and TRBJ1-4; 9 bases align to TRBD1. The V gene's germline CDR1 is DFQATT and CDR2 SNEGSKA (reference sequence). Germline trimming cut 1 base from V and 3 bases from J; bases unmatched to any gene: 9. The CDR3 runs to 17 residues. The CDR3 DNA reads TGCAGTGCTAGAGGGAGGGGGACAGGGTTCGCTAATGAAAAACTGTTTTTT. Protein: CSARGRGTGFANEKLFF.

The V gene is TRBV29-1, the J gene TRBJ2-1; 7 nucleotides match TRBD2. CDR3 length: 12 residues. V lost 6 bases to trimming and J lost 7 bases; unmatched junction nucleotides: 6. CDR1 is SQVTM and CDR2 is ANQGSEA in the germline V gene. The CDR3 loop reads CSVRGGYNEQFF. The CDR3 DNA follows: TGCAGCGTGCGCGGGGGATATAATGAGCAGTTCTTC.

There are a few counts of this clonotype. The CDR3 bases are TGTGCCAGCAAGCGCCTCCCCTACGAGCAGTACTTC. Encoded protein: CASKRLPYEQYF. V gene TRBV11-2 combines with J gene TRBJ2-7; unclear D gene. This CDR3 has 12 amino acids. Trimming stripped 7 bases from V and 2 bases from J, with 9 bases between. Germline lookup yields CDR1 SGHAT and CDR2 FQNNGV.

The chain links TRBV5-1 to TRBJ1-2, with TRBD1 as a possible D gene (5 bases). Germline V gene sequence: CDR1 SGHRS, CDR2 YFSETQ. The V end was cut by 0 bases, the J end by 6 bases, with 18 bases between. The CDR3 spans 16 residues. DNA for the CDR3: TGCGCCAGCAGCTTGGACTCGGGCAGGGCAAGCGATGGCTACACCTTC. Its protein product is CASSLDSGRASDGYTF.

The chain recombines TRBV6-5 with TRBJ2-2, with 7 bases fitting TRBD1. The CDR3 is 15 amino acids. Germline V gives CDR1 MNHEY, CDR2 SVGAGI. The trim removed 0 bases at V and 4 bases at J, leaving 2 bases unmatched. CDR3 region: CASSYSNRGTGELFF. Written as DNA, the CDR3 is TGTGCCAGCAGTTACTCTAACAGGGGCACCGGGGAGCTGTTTTTT.

This clonotype has ten or more counts. This rearrangement joins TRBV28 to TRBJ2-7, with 11 bases matching TRBD2. This CDR3 is built from 15 residues. From germline, CDR1 is MDHEN and CDR2 SYDVKM. V lost 5 bases and J lost 2; bases outside the gene matches: 5. The CDR3 loop reads CASSPLSGRAYEQYF. In DNA form, the CDR3 reads TGTGCCAGCAGTCCCCTTAGCGGGAGGGCCTACGAGCAGTACTTC.

The chain uses TRBV20-1 and TRBJ2-2; a weak D match, TRBD1 (6 bases). Trimming pared 0 bases from V and 4 bases from J, leaving 12 bases between. Germline V lookup: CDR1 DFQATT, CDR2 SNEGSKA (reference sequence). The CDR3 totals 15 residues. The CDR3 protein is CSARDRGPSTGELFF. CDR3 sequence (DNA): TGCAGTGCTAGAGACAGGGGACCGTCCACCGGGGAGCTGTTTTTT.

In the case of this clonotype: This may be a read error: a much more frequent sequence differs by one nucleotide. This chain connects TRBV2 to TRBJ2-3; D not resolved. This CDR3 contains 14 residues. Trimming left V 8 bases short and J 3 bases short, with 15 bases between. The germline CDR1 and CDR2 sequences are SNHLY and FYNNEI. The chain's CDR3 is CASVRSVLTDTQYF. CDR3 coding DNA: TGTGCCAGCGTTAGAAGCGTTTTGACAGATACGCAGTATTTT.

The chain combines TRBV4-1 with TRBJ1-6; D unclear. Trimming removed 0 bases from V and 2 bases from J, with 8 bases in between. This CDR3 is 16 amino acids long. CDR1 MGHRA and CDR2 YSYEKL come from the germline V gene. CDR3 protein: CASSQDDGTYNSPLHF. The CDR3 DNA sequence: TGCGCCAGCAGCCAAGATGACGGTACCTATAATTCACCCCTCCACTTT.

The chain employs TRBV12-3 or TRBV12-4 and TRBJ2-7, with D perhaps matching TRBD2 (5 bases). Trimming stripped 6 bases from V and 3 bases from J, with 15 bases between. The length of the CDR3 is 14 residues. The DNA for the CDR3 is TGTGCCAGCAGAAGTAACATAGGGAGCTACGAGCAGTACTTC. Protein: CASRSNIGSYEQYF.

This clonotype was counted ten times or more. This sequence joins TRBV29-1 and TRBJ2-1; D call uncertain. V lost 4 bases to trimming and J lost 0 bases, with 13 bases between them. This CDR3 is built from 15 residues. The germline gives CDR1 SQVTM, CDR2 ANQGSEA. The CDR3 coding sequence is TGCAGCGTTGGACTTCAGCGCGCCTCCTACAATGAGCAGTTCTTC. Residues: CSVGLQRASYNEQFF.

This clonotype came up a few times. This chain uses TRBV2 with TRBJ1-6; tentatively, D is TRBD1 (6 bases). Germline V gene lookup returns CDR1 SNHLY and CDR2 FYNNEI. CDR3 size: 13 residues. Trimming removed 6 bases from V and 7 bases from J, with 10 bases in between. The CDR3 nucleotides read TGTGCCAGCAGATTAACAGGGAATTCACCCCTCCACTTT. As protein: CASRLTGNSPLHF.

This clonotype was found a few times. This chain connects TRBV18 to TRBJ1-1; D is undetermined. Germline V gives CDR1 KGHSH, CDR2 LQKENI. The V end lost 10 bases, the J end lost 1 base, and 10 bases lay between the germline ends. The CDR3 has 12 residues. The CDR3 nucleotides are TGTGCCACTGGGCAAGAGAACACTGAAGCTTTCTTT. As protein: CATGQENTEAFF.

This clonotype was seen only a few times. CDR3 sequence: CASSQEGTGETQYF. The CDR3 DNA reads as TGTGCCAGCAGCCAGGAGGGGACAGGGGAGACCCAGTACTTC. The chain has TRBV4-2 and TRBJ2-5, with 9 bases identical to TRBD1. Germline CDR1 and CDR2: LGHNA and YNFKEQ. With 3 bases clipped from V and 5 bases from J, the junction kept 4 bases outside the gene matches. The length of the CDR3 is 14 residues.

The V and J genes are TRBV7-9 and TRBJ1-4; TRBD1 matches 10 bases. The CDR3 has 15 amino acids. Germline values: CDR1 SEHNR, CDR2 FQNEAQ (reference sequence). V trimming: 5 bases; J trimming: 7 bases; junction bases outside the gene matches: 7. Written as DNA, the CDR3 is TGTGCCAGCAGCCCAACCCGGGACAGGGGTGAAAAACTGTTTTTT. Amino acid sequence: CASSPTRDRGEKLFF.

The chain joins TRBV6-2 or TRBV6-3 to TRBJ1-1, with 8 bases aligning to TRBD1. The CDR3 consists of 14 residues. V dropped 7 bases and J dropped 3; count of bases not matched to a gene: 7. CDR1 is MNHEY, CDR2 SVGEGT, per germline. The CDR3 region has the DNA TGTGCCAGCATCGAGACAGGGGCGGACACTGAAGCTTTCTTT. Encoded protein: CASIETGADTEAFF.

This clonotype was recorded many times. J is TRBJ1-2 and V is TRBV7-2; D ambiguous. The V and J ends lost 5 bases and 1 base respectively, with 5 bases between them. CDR1 SGHTA and CDR2 FQGNSA come from the germline V gene. The CDR3 length is 12 residues. DNA of the CDR3: TGTGCCAGCAGCCCCAGTAACTATGGCTACACCTTC. This codes for CASSPSNYGYTF. Full variable domain (outside the CDR3, taken from reference TRBV7-2 and TRBJ1-2): GAGVSQSPSNKVTEKGKDVELRCDPISGHTALYWYRQSLGQGLEFLIYFQGNSAPDKSGLPSDRFSAERTGGSVSTLTIQRTQQEDSAVYLCASSPSNYGYTFGSGTRLTVV.

Note on this clonotype: A read error may account for a junction end that differs from germline. V usage is TRBV15 and J usage is TRBJ2-5; 7 positions match TRBD1. CDR1 is LNHNV, CDR2 YYDKDF, per germline (reference sequence). This CDR3 has 14 residues. The CDR3 DNA is TGTGCCACCAGCCAAAGGGGGCCCCAAAAGACCCAGTACTTC. Protein sequence: CATSQRGPQKTQYF.

The genes are TRBV20-1 and TRBJ2-3; 11 positions agree with TRBD2. Germline trimming cut 6 bases from V and 0 bases from J; bases unmatched to any gene: 8. Germline CDR1 and CDR2: DFQATT and SNEGSKA (reference sequence). The CDR3 is made up of 16 amino acids. The CDR3 spells CSANPGLAASTDTQYF. CDR3 bases: TGCAGTGCAAACCCGGGACTAGCGGCCAGCACAGATACGCAGTATTTT.

This clonotype was recorded a few times. The chain recombines TRBV5-1 with TRBJ2-7; TRBD2 matches 8 bases. V was pared by 2 bases and J by 0 bases, with 7 bases of the junction left unmatched. Germline V gene lookup returns CDR1 SGHRS and CDR2 YFSETQ. This CDR3 region has 16 residues. The CDR3 loop is CASSFFPGGSSYEQYF. DNA for the CDR3: TGCGCCAGCAGCTTCTTCCCGGGAGGGAGCTCCTACGAGCAGTACTTC.